The 8 T cell receptor beta chains reported below all come from one sample, sequenced in a study of blood T cell repertoires in COVID-19. Clones were sequenced by immunoSEQ multiplex PCR, and TCRdb holds only the in-frame ones, with some missing. The table has tens of thousands of clones, approximately 86% seen once; the top ten hold roughly 10%. Sequenced material: peripheral blood. The receptors derive from a man in his 70s with active COVID-19.

V usage is TRBV12-3 or TRBV12-4 and J usage is TRBJ1-1, with TRBD1 as a possible D gene (5 bases). Trimming removed 1 base from V and 3 bases from J, with 6 bases in between. There are 13 residues in the CDR3. Written as DNA, the CDR3 is TGTGCCAGCAGTTTAGGGGGGGACACTGAAGCTTTCTTT. It encodes CASSLGGDTEAFF.

CDR3: CASNNPGQLTGELFF. The CDR3 nucleotides read TGCGCCAGCAACAACCCGGGACAACTCACCGGGGAGCTGTTTTTT. This chain links TRBV5-1 with TRBJ2-2; TRBD1 is a possible D gene (6 bases). This CDR3 region has 15 residues. V was cut by 6 bases and J by 4 bases, with 16 bases left in between. CDR1 and CDR2 from the germline V gene are SGHRS and YFSETQ.

The chain links TRBV9 to TRBJ1-2, with D tentatively TRBD1 (6 bases). The CDR3 runs 15 residues. Germline loops: CDR1 SGDLS, CDR2 YYNGEE. Trimming removed 3 bases from V and 7 bases from J, with 19 bases in between. The CDR3: CASSAPGAGWIGYTF. CDR3 bases: TGTGCCAGCAGCGCACCAGGGGCAGGGTGGATTGGCTACACCTTC.

The chain is built from TRBV9 and TRBJ1-4, with TRBD1 identical over 9 bases. CDR1 and CDR2 (germline): SGDLS, YYNGEE. Losses at the gene ends were 0 bases for V and 8 bases for J; bases not matched to a gene: 5. This CDR3 has 15 residues. DNA for the CDR3: TGTGCCAGCAGCGTAGCCGACAGGGGGGAAGAAAAACTGTTTTTT. Encoded protein: CASSVADRGEEKLFF.

This clone was recorded once. The rearrangement uses TRBV19 and TRBJ1-5; D is uncertain. V lost 2 bases, J lost 3 bases, and 5 bases lay in between. The CDR3 sequence is 13 residues long. Per the germline V gene, CDR1 is LNHDA and CDR2 is SQIVND (reference sequence). CDR3 protein: CASSIQNNQPQHF. The CDR3 DNA reads as TGTGCCAGTAGTATACAGAACAATCAGCCCCAGCATTTT.

The chain joins TRBV24-1 to TRBJ1-2, with D unclear. CDR1 is KGHDR, CDR2 SFDVKD, per germline. The V end was cut by 4 bases, the J end by 4 bases, with 3 bases between. CDR3 length equals 11 residues. The CDR3 sequence: CATSDIYGYTF. The CDR3 DNA is TGTGCCACCAGTGACATCTATGGCTACACCTTC.

The chain uses TRBV7-3 and TRBJ2-2; 11 bases are shared with TRBD2. The length of the CDR3 is 19 residues. V was clipped by 2 bases and J by 0 bases; unmatched bases: 8. The germline CDR1 and CDR2 sequences are SGHTA and FQGTGA. CDR3 sequence reads: CASSLLGLAGGSNTGELFF. As DNA, the CDR3 is TGTGCCAGCAGCTTATTAGGGCTAGCGGGGGGTTCGAACACCGGGGAGCTGTTTTTT.

This sequence joins TRBV4-3 and TRBJ1-1; D perhaps matches TRBD1 (6 bases). The CDR3 runs to 15 residues. Trimming removed 1 base from V and 4 bases from J, with 13 bases in between. Per the germline V gene, CDR1 is LGHNA and CDR2 is YSLEER. The CDR3 sequence: CASSQVGRGTTEAFF. The CDR3 region has the DNA TGCGCCAGCAGCCAAGTAGGCAGGGGTACCACTGAAGCTTTCTTT.